This T cell receptor beta chain stems from a study of technical replicates of blood from a few donors. Repertoires were generated with immunoSEQ multiplex PCR, while TCRdb's copy carries only in-frame clones and drops some. The data contain 50,000 to 70,000 clones, 91% of them singletons. The CDR3 runs to 16 residues. Trimming pared 4 bases from V and 6 bases from J, leaving 16 bases between. Germline-derived CDR1 and CDR2 are LGHNA and YNFKEQ. This chain links TRBV4-2 with TRBJ1-6; TRBD1 might be the D (6 bases). The sequenced sample was PBMCs. The TCR comes from a human donor in good health. Some clones in this sample may be carry-over from other donors' samples. CDR3 DNA: TGTGCCAGCAGCCGGCCAGATACAGGGTTTAATTCACCCCTCCACTTT. Protein: CASSRPDTGFNSPLHF.